One and the same sample provided the 5 T cell receptor beta chains below, sequenced in a study of identical twins. TCRdb used MiXCR to reprocess the 5' RACE reads, holding one entry per CDR3 protein. The sample lists 700,000 or so distinct CDR3 sequences; over 8.5% were seen once. These sequences were also reported in another study, on yellow fever vaccine responses in identical twins.

The source material was PBMCs. These receptors came from a young woman in good health.

This clonotype was picked up a small number of times. The chain employs TRBV6-5 and TRBJ2-7, with unresolved D. Germline V gene lookup returns CDR1 MNHEY and CDR2 SVGAGI. The germline V and J ends were trimmed by 1 base and 2 bases, with 15 bases remaining between them. The CDR3 is made up of 16 amino acids. DNA for the CDR3: TGTGCCAGCAGTTACTATCTGGCCCGAACACCCTACGAGCAGTACTTC. It is translated as CASSYYLARTPYEQYF.

This clonotype was seen a few times. The gene calls are TRBV27 and TRBJ2-1; the match to TRBD2 covers 8 bases. Germline V lookup: CDR1 MNHEY, CDR2 SMNVEV (reference sequence). V shed 4 bases and J 9 bases; nucleotides not matched to a gene: 11. CDR3 length: 15 residues. In nucleotides, the CDR3 is TGTGCCAGCAGTTGGGACGGGAGGGCCATTGGTGAGCAGTTCTTC. This encodes CASSWDGRAIGEQFF.

This clonotype was picked up a small number of times. V gene TRBV7-8 combines with J gene TRBJ2-1, with TRBD1 matching over 7 bases. Germline V lookup: CDR1 SGHVS, CDR2 FQNEAQ. The trim removed 5 bases at V and 9 bases at J, leaving 7 bases unmatched. The CDR3 has 13 residues. In DNA form, the CDR3 reads TGTGCCAGCAGCGTAACCGGGACAGTTGAGCAGTTCTTC. Translating it yields CASSVTGTVEQFF.

The chain links TRBV28 to TRBJ2-7, with 8 bases matching TRBD1. The J segment lost 6 bases and the V segment lost 2 bases, leaving 6 bases of the junction unmatched. Per the germline V gene, CDR1 is MDHEN and CDR2 is SYDVKM. CDR3 length: 14 amino acids. CDR3 sequence reads: CASSLDRGVVEQYF. CDR3 bases: TGTGCCAGCAGTTTAGACAGGGGAGTTGTCGAGCAGTACTTC.

This chain links TRBV7-9 with TRBJ2-1; 11 positions agree with TRBD2. This CDR3 spans 15 amino acids. With V trimmed by 5 bases and J by 5 bases, 5 bases remained unmatched. Germline CDR1 SEHNR, CDR2 FQNEAQ (reference sequence). The CDR3 bases are TGTGCCAGCAGCCATCCGGGACTAGCGGACAATGAGCAGTTCTTC. Encoded protein: CASSHPGLADNEQFF.